The source of this T cell receptor beta chain is a study of T cell responses to AZD1222 COVID-19 vaccine. Whole-study results and caveats: Across the whole spike, CD4 TCRs peaked at regions 160-218 and 743-854.

CDR3 size: 12 residues. V shed 5 bases, J shed 6 bases, and the junction held 3 bases outside the gene matches. Germline V CDR1 and CDR2: SEHNR, FQNEAQ (reference sequence). TCRdb keeps only in-frame clones here, not all; method: immunoSEQ multiplex PCR. The sample includes about 120,000 clones, about 85% of them seen just once. A note on this clone: The target antigen is unknown.

Sample: peripheral blood, taken on day 0 of AZD1222 vaccination. The TCR originated in an adult in good health. The chain carries TRBV7-9 and TRBJ1-2; 7 nucleotides line up with TRBD1. In DNA form, the CDR3 reads TGTGCCAGCAGCGAGGGGGCTAATGGCTACACCTTC. This gives the protein CASSEGANGYTF. The whole variable domain, filled in from reference TRBV7-9 and TRBJ1-2, reads DTGVSQNPRHKITKRGQNVTFRCDPISEHNRLYWYRQTLGQGPEFLTYFQNEAQLEKSRLLSDRFSAERPKGSFSTLEIQRTEQGDSAMYLCASSEGANGYTFGSGTRLTVV.